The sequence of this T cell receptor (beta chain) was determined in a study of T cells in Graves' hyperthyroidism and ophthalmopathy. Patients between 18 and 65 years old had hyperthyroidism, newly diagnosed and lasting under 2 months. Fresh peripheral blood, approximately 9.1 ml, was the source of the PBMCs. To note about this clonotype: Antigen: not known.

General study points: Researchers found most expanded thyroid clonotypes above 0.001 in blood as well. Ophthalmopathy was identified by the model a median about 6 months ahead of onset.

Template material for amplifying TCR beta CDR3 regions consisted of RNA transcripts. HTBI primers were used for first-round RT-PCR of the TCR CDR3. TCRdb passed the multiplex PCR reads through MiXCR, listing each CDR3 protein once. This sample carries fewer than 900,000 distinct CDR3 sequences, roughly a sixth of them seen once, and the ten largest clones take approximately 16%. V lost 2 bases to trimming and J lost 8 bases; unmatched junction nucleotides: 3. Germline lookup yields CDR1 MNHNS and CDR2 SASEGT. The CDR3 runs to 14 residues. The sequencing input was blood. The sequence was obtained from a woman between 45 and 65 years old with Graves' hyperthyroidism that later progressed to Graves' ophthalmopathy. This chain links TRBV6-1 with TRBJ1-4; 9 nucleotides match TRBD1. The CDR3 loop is CASSEWDRDEKLFF. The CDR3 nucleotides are TGTGCCAGCAGTGAATGGGACAGGGACGAAAAACTGTTTTTT.